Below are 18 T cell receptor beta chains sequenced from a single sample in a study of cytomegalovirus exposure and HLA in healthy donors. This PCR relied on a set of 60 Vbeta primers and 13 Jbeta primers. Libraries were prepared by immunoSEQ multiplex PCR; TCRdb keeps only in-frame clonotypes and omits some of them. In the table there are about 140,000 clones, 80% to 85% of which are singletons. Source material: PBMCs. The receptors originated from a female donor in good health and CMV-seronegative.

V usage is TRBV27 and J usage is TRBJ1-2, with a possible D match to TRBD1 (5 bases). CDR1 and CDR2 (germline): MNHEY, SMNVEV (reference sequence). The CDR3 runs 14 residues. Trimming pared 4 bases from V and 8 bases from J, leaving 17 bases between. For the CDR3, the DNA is TGTGCCAGCAGTTCCACCGGGGGACTAAGGGGCTACACCTTC. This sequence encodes CASSSTGGLRGYTF.

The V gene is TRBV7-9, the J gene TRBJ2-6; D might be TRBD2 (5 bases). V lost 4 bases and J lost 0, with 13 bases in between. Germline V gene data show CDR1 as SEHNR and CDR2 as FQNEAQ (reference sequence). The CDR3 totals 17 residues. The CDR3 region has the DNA TGTGCCAGCAGCTCGACTACCCCGGGCTCTGGGGCCAACGTCCTGACTTTC. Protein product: CASSSTTPGSGANVLTF.

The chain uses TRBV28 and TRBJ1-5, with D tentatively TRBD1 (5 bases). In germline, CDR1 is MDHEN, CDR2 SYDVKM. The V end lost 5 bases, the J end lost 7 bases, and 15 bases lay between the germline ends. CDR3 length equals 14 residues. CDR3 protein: CASSMGGSSQPQHF. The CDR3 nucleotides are TGTGCCAGCAGTATGGGGGGTTCCAGCCAGCCCCAGCATTTT.

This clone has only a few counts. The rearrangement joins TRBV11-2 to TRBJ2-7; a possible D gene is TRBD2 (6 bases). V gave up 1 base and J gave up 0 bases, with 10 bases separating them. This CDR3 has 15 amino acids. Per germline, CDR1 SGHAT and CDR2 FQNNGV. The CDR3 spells CASSLGAGSSYEQYF. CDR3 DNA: TGTGCCAGCAGCTTAGGGGCGGGGAGCTCCTACGAGCAGTACTTC.

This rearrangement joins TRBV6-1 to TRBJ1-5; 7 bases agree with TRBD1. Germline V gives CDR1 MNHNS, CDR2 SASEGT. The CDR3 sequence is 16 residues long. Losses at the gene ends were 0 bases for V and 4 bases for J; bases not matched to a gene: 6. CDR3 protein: CASSEARQGRNQPQHF. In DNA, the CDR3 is TGTGCCAGCAGTGAAGCGAGACAGGGTAGGAATCAGCCCCAGCATTTT.

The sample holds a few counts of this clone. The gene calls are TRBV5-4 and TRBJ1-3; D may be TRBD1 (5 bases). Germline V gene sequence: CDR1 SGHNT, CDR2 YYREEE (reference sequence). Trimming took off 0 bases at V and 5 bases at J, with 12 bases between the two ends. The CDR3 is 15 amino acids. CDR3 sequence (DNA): TGTGCCAGCAGCTTGGAAGGGGTTCTTAGAAACACCATATATTTT. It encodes CASSLEGVLRNTIYF.

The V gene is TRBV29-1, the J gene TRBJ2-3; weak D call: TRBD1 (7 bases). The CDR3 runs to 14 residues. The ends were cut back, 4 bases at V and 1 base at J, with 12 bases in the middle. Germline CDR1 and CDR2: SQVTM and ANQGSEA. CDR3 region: CSVAGGIGTDTQYF. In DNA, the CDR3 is TGCAGCGTTGCAGGGGGGATTGGCACAGATACGCAGTATTTT.

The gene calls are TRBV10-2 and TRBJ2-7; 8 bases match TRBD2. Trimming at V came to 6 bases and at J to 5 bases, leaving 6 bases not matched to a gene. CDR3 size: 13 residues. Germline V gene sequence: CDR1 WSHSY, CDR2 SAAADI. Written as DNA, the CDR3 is TGCGCCAGCAGCCAGGGACTAGTCCACGAGCAGTACTTC. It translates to CASSQGLVHEQYF.

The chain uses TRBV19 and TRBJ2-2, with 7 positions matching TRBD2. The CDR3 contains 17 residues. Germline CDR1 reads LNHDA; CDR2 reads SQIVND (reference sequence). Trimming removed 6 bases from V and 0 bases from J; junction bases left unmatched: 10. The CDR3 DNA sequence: TGTGCCAGTAGGCGGGTGGGGGGACTACCGAACACCGGGGAGCTGTTTTTT. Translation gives CASRRVGGLPNTGELFF. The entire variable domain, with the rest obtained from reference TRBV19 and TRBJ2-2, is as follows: DGGITQSPKYLFRKEGQNVTLSCEQNLNHDAMYWYRQDPGQGLRLIYYSQIVNDFQKGDIAEGYSVSREKKESFPLTVTSAQKNPTAFYLCASRRVGGLPNTGELFFGEGSRLTVL.

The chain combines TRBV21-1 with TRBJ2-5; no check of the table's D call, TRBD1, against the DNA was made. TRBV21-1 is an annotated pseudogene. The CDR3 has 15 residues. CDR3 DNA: TGTGCCAGCAGCCCCGACAGGGGGCTAGGGGAGACCCAGTACTTC. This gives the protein CASSPDRGLGETQYF.

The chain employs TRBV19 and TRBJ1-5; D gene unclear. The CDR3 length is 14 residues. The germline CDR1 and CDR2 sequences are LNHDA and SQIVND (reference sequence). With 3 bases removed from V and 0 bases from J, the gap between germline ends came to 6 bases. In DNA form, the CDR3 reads TGTGCCAGTAGTATCTTGAGTAGCAATCAGCCCCAGCATTTT. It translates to CASSILSSNQPQHF. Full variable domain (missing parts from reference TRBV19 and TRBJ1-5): DGGITQSPKYLFRKEGQNVTLSCEQNLNHDAMYWYRQDPGQGLRLIYYSQIVNDFQKGDIAEGYSVSREKKESFPLTVTSAQKNPTAFYLCASSILSSNQPQHFGDGTRLSIL.

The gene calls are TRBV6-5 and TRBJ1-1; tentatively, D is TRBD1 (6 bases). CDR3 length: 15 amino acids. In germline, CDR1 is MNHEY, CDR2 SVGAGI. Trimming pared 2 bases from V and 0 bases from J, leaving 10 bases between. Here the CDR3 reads CASSYNAGVNTEAFF. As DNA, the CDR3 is TGTGCCAGCAGTTACAACGCAGGGGTGAACACTGAAGCTTTCTTT.

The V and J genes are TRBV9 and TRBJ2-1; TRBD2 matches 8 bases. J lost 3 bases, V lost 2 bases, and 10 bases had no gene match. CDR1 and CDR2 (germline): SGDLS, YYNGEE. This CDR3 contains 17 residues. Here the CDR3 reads CASSVGLGWDGYNEQFF. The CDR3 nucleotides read TGTGCCAGCAGCGTGGGACTAGGATGGGACGGCTACAATGAGCAGTTCTTC. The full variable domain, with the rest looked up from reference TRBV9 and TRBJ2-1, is DSGVTQTPKHLITATGQRVTLRCSPRSGDLSVYWYQQSLDQGLQFLIQYYNGEERAKGNILERFSAQQFPDLHSELNLSSLELGDSALYFCASSVGLGWDGYNEQFFGPGTRLTVL.

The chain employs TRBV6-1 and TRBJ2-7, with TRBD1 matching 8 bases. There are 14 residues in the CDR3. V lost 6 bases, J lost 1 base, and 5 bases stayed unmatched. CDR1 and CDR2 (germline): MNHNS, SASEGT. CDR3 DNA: TGTGCCAGCAGCGTCGGACAGGGTTCCTACGAGCAGTACTTC. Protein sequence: CASSVGQGSYEQYF.

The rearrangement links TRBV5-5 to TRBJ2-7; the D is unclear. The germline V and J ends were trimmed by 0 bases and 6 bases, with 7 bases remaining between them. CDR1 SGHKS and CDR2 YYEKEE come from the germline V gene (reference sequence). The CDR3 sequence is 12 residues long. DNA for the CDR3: TGTGCCAGCAGCTTGGCCTTCAGCGAGCAGTACTTC. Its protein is CASSLAFSEQYF.

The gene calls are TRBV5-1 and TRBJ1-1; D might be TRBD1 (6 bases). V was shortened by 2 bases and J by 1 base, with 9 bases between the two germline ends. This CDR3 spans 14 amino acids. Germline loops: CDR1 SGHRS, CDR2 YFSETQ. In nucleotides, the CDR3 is TGCGCCAGCAGCTTCACGGGACAGAACACTGAAGCTTTCTTT. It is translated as CASSFTGQNTEAFF.

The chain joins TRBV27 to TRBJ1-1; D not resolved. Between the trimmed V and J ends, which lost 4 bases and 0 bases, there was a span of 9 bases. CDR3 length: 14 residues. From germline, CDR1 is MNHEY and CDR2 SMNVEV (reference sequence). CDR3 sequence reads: CASSYAGMNTEAFF. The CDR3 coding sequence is TGTGCCAGCAGTTATGCGGGGATGAACACTGAAGCTTTCTTT.

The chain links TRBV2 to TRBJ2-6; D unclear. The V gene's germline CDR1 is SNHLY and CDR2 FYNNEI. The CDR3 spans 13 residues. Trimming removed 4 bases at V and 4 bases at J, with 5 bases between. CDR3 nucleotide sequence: TGTGCCAGCAGTGGTCGGGGGGCCAACGTCCTGACTTTC. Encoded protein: CASSGRGANVLTF.